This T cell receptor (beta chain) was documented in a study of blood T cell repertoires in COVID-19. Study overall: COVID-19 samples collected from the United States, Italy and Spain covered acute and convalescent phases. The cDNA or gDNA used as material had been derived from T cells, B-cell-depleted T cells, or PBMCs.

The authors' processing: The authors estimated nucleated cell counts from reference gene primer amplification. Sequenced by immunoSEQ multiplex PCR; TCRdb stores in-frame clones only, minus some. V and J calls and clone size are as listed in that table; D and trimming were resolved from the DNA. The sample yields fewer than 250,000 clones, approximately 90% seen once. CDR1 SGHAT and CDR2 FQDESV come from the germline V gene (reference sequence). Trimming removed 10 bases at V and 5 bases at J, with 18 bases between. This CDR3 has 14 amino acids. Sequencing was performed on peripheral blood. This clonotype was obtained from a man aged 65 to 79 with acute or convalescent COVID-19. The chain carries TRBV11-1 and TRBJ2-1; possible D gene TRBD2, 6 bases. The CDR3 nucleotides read TGTGCCACCACAGCACTAGCTTCGGACAATGAGCAGTTCTTC. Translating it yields CATTALASDNEQFF. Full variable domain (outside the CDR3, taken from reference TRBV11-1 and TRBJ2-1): EAEVAQSPRYKITEKSQAVAFWCDPISGHATLYWYRQILGQGPELLVQFQDESVVDDSQLPKDRFSAERLKGVDSTLKIQPAELGDSAMYLCATTALASDNEQFFGPGTRLTVL.